A single T cell receptor beta chain is shown here with its context. Using immunoSEQ multiplex PCR, the repertoire was profiled, and TCRdb retains in-frame clones only, with some absent. The table includes fewer than 400,000 clones, roughly 90% detected once. The sample belongs to a study of cytomegalovirus exposure and HLA in healthy donors. What was sequenced was PBMCs. This clonotype originated in a man aged 25-45 years in good health and CMV-seronegative.

The CDR3 sequence is CASSEFLTQSSGNTIYF. In DNA, the CDR3 is TGTGCCAGCAGTGAATTTTTGACTCAGAGCTCTGGAAACACCATATATTTT. The rearrangement joins TRBV6-1 to TRBJ1-3; unclear D gene. Trimming pared 2 bases from V and 0 bases from J, leaving 14 bases between. The germline CDR1 and CDR2 sequences are MNHNS and SASEGT. The CDR3 is 17 residues long.